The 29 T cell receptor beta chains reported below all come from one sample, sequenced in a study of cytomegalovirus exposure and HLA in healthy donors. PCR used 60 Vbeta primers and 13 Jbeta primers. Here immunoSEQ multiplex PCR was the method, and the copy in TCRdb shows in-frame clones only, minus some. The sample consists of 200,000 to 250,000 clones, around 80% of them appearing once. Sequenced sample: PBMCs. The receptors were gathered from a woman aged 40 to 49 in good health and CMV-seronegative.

CDR3 in DNA: TGTGCCAGCAGTGAGGGTACCCTTAGGGGGTGGAATTCACCCCTCCACTTT. Its protein is CASSEGTLRGWNSPLHF. The V gene is TRBV2, the J gene TRBJ1-6, with a weak D call TRBD1 (6 bases). CDR1 and CDR2 from the germline V gene are SNHLY and FYNNEI. The CDR3 consists of 17 residues. The germline V and J ends were trimmed by 3 bases and 7 bases, with 19 bases remaining between them.

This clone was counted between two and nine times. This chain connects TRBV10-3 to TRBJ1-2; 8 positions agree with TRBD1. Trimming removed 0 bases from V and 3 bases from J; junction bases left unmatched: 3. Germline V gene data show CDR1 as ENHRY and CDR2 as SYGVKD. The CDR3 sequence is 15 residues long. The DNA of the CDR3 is TGTGCCATCAGTGAGTCCTCGGGACAGGACTATGGCTACACCTTC. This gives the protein CAISESSGQDYGYTF.

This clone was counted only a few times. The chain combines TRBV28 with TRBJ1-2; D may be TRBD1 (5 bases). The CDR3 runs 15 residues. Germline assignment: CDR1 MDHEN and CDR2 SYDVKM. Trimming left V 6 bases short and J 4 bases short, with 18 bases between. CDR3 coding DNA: TGTGCCAGCAGCCCTATCCCCACGACAGTCTATGGCTACACCTTC. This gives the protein CASSPIPTTVYGYTF.

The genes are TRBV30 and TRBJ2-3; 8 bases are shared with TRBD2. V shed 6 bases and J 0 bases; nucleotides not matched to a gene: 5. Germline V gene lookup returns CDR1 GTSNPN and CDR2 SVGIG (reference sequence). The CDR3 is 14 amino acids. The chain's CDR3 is CACPREGSTDTQYF. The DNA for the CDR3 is TGTGCCTGCCCCCGGGAGGGAAGCACAGATACGCAGTATTTT.

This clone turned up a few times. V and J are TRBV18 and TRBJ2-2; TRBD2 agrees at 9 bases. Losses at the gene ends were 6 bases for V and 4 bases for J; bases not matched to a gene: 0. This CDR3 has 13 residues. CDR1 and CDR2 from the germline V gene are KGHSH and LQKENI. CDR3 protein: CASSGLATGELFF. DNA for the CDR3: TGTGCCAGCTCGGGACTAGCCACCGGGGAGCTGTTTTTT.

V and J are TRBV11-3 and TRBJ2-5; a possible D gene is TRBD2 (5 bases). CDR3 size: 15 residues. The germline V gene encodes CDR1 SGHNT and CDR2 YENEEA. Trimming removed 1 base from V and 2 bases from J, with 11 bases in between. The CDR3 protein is CASSLASDFQETQYF. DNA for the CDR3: TGTGCCAGCAGCTTAGCTTCGGACTTTCAAGAGACCCAGTACTTC.

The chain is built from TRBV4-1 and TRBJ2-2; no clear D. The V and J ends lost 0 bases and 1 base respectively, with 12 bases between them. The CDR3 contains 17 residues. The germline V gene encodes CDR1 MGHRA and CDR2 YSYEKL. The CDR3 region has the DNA TGCGCCAGCAGCCAAGATTGGAGAGGAAAGAACACCGGGGAGCTGTTTTTT. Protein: CASSQDWRGKNTGELFF.

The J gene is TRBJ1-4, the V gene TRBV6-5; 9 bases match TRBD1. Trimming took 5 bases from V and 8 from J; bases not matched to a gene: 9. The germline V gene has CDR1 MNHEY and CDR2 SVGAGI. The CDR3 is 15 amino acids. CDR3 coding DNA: TGTGCCAGCAGTACGACCGGGACAGGGCGAGAAAAACTGTTTTTT. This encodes CASSTTGTGREKLFF.

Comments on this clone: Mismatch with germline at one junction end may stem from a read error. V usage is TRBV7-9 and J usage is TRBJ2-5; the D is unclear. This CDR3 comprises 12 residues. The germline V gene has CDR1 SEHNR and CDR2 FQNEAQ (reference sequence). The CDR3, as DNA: TGTTCCAGCAGCTCCCTAACGAGCTCCGGAGACTTC. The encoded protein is CSSSSLTSSGDF.

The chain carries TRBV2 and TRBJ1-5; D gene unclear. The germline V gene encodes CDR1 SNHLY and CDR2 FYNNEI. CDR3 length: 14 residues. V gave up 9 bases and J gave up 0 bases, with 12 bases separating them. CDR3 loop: CASERARSNQPQHF. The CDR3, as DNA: TGTGCCAGTGAGCGGGCCCGTAGCAATCAGCCCCAGCATTTT.

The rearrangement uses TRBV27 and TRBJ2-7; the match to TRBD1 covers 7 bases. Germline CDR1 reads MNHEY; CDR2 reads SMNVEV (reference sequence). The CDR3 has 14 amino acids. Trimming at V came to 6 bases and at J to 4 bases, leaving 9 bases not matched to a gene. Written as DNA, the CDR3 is TGTGCCAGCAGAGGGACAGAGGGTTTTTACGAGCAGTACTTC. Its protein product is CASRGTEGFYEQYF.

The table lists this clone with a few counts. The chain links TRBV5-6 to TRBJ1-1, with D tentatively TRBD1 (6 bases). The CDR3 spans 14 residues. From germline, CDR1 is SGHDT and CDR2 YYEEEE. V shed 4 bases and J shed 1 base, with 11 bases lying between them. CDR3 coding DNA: TGTGCCAGCAGCCAGACAGGAAGGAACACTGAAGCTTTCTTT. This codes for CASSQTGRNTEAFF.

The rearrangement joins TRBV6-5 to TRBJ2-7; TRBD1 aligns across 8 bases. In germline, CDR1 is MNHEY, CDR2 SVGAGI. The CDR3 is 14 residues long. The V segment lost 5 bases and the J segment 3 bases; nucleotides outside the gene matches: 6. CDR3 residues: CASSRQGMGYEQYF. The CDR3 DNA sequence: TGTGCCAGCAGTCGACAGGGGATGGGCTACGAGCAGTACTTC.

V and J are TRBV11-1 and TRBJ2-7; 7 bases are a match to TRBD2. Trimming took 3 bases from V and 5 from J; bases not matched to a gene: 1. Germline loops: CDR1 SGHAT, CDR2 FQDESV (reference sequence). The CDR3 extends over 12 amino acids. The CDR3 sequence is CASSLRENEQYF. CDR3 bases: TGTGCCAGCAGCTTGCGGGAGAACGAGCAGTACTTC.

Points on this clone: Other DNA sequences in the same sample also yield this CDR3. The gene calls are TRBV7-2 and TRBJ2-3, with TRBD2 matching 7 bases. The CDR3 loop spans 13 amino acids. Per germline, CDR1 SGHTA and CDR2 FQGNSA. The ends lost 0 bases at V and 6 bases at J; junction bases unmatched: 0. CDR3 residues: CASSLAGGDTQYF. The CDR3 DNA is TGTGCCAGCAGCTTAGCGGGGGGGGATACGCAGTATTTT.

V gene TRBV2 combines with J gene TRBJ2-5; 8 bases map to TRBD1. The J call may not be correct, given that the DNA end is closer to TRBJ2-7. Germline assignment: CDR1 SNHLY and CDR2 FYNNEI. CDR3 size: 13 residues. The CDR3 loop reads CASDQGADYEQYF. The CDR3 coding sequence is TGTGCCAGCGATCAGGGGGCGGACTACGAGCAGTACTTC.

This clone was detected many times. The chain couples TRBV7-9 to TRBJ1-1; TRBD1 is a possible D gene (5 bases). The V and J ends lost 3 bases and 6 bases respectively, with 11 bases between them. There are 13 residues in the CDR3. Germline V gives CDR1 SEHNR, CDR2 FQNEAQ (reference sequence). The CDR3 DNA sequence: TGTGCCAGCAGCTTCGGGACTTATGCTGAAGCTTTCTTT. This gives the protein CASSFGTYAEAFF.

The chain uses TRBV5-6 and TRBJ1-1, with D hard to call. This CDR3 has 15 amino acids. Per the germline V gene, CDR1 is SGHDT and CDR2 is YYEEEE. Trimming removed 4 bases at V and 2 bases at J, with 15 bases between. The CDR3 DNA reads TGTGCCAGCAGCACTCCGGAGCAGTTTAACACTGAAGCTTTCTTT. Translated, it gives CASSTPEQFNTEAFF.

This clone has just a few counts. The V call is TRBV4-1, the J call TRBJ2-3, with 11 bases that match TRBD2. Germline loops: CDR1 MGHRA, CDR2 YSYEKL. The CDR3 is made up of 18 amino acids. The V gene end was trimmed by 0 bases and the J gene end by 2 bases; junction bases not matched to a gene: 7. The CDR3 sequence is CASSQEPTSGIVTDTQYF. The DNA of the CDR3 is TGCGCCAGCAGCCAAGAACCGACTAGCGGGATTGTCACAGATACGCAGTATTTT.

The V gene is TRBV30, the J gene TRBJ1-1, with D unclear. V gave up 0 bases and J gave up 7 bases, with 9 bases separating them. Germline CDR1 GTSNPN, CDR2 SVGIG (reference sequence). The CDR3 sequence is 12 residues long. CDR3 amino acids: CAWSVVLFEAFF. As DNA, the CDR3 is TGTGCCTGGAGTGTTGTGCTATTTGAAGCTTTCTTT. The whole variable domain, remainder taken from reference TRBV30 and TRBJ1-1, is SQTIHQWPATLVQPVGSPLSLECTVEGTSNPNLYWYRQAAGRGLQLLFYSVGIGQISSEVPQNLSASRPQDRQFILSSKKLLLSDSGFYLCAWSVVLFEAFFGQGTRLTVV.

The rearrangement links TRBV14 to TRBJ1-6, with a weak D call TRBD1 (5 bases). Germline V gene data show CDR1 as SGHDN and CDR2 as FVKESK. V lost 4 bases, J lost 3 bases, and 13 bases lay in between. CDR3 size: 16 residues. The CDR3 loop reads CASSLRRGNYNSPLHF. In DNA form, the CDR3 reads TGTGCCAGCAGCCTAAGGCGGGGGAACTATAATTCACCCCTCCACTTT.

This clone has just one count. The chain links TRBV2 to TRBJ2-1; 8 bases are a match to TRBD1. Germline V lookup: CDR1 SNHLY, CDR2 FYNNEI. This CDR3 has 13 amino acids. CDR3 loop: CVARDRGYNEQFF. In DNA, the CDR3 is TGTGTCGCACGAGACAGGGGCTACAATGAGCAGTTCTTC.

CDR3 residues: CASSLDRSGDGYNEQFF. DNA of the CDR3: TGTGCCAGCAGCTTAGACAGGTCGGGGGACGGATACAATGAGCAGTTCTTC. This chain joins TRBV7-9 and TRBJ2-1; a possible D gene is TRBD2 (6 bases). Trimming took off 1 base at V and 4 bases at J, with 17 bases between the two ends. Germline V gives CDR1 SEHNR, CDR2 FQNEAQ (reference sequence). The CDR3 loop spans 17 amino acids.

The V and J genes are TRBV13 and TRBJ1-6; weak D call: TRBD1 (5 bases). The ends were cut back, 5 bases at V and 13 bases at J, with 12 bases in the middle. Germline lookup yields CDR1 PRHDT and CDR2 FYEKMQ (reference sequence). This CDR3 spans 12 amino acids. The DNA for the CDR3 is TGTGCCAGCAGCCCCCACGGGGGGCCCCTCCACTTT. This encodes CASSPHGGPLHF.

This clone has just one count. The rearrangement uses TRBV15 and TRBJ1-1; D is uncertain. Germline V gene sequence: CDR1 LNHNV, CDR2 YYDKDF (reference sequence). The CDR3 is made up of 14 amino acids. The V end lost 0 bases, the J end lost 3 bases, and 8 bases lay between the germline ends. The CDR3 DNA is TGTGCCACCAGCAGAGATCTCGGGGACACTGAAGCTTTCTTT. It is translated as CATSRDLGDTEAFF.

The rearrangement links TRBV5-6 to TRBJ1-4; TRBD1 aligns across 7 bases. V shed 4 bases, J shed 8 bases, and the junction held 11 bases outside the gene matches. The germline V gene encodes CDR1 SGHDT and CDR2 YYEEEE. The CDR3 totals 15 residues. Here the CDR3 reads CASSPFRDSREKLFF. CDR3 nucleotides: TGTGCCAGCAGCCCATTCCGGGACAGCCGAGAAAAACTGTTTTTT.

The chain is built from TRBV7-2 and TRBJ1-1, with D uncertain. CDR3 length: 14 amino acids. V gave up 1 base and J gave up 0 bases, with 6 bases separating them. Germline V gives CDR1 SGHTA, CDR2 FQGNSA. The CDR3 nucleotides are TGTGCCAGCAGCTTAGACAGAATGAACACTGAAGCTTTCTTT. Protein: CASSLDRMNTEAFF.

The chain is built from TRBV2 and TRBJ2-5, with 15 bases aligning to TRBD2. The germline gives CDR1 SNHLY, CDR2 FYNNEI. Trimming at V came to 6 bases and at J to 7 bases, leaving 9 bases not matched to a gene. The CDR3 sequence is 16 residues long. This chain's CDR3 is CASSWTSGGDGGTQYF. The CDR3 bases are TGTGCCAGCAGCTGGACTAGCGGGGGGGATGGTGGGACCCAGTACTTC.

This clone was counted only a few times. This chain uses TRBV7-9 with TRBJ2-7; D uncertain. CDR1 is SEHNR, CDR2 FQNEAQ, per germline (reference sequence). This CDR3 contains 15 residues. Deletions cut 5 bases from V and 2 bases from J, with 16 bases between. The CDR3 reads CASSPTDGSAYEQYF. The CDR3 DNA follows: TGTGCCAGCAGCCCAACTGATGGTAGTGCCTACGAGCAGTACTTC.